This passage covers 10 T cell receptor beta chains from one sample sequenced in a study of graft-versus-host responses after intestinal transplantation. The antigens of these receptors remain unknown. Using immunoSEQ multiplex PCR, the repertoire was profiled, and TCRdb retains in-frame clones only, with some absent. Of under 65,000 clones listed, approximately 94% are singletons. Here the sequenced sample was unstimulated CD4+ T cells sorted from spleen or lymph node cells, taken before transplant. The receptors here all came from a human donor who was the organ donor for an intestinal transplant.

The CDR3 spells CASSPPQFSGNTIYF. The CDR3 DNA is TGTGCCAGCTCACCTCCACAGTTCTCTGGAAACACCATATATTTT. The chain is built from TRBV18 and TRBJ1-3, with no clear D. The CDR3 has 15 residues. The germline V gene has CDR1 KGHSH and CDR2 LQKENI. Between the trimmed V and J ends, which lost 3 bases and 0 bases, there was a span of 9 bases.

This sequence joins TRBV5-1 and TRBJ2-6; tentatively, D is TRBD1 (5 bases). The CDR3 length is 16 residues. The V end lost 1 base, the J end lost 8 bases, and 16 bases lay between the germline ends. The germline V gene has CDR1 SGHRS and CDR2 YFSETQ. DNA for the CDR3: TGCGCCAGCAGCTTGACAGGTCCCTTAGGGTCCAACGTCCTGACTTTC. Its translation: CASSLTGPLGSNVLTF.

The chain combines TRBV4-2 with TRBJ2-3, with a weak D call TRBD2 (7 bases). Germline loops: CDR1 LGHNA, CDR2 YNFKEQ. This CDR3 is built from 17 residues. Trimming left V 0 bases short and J 5 bases short, with 18 bases between. CDR3 bases: TGTGCCAGCAGCCAAGATAGGGGGGGACCGGCGGGAGATACGCAGTATTTT. Translating it yields CASSQDRGGPAGDTQYF.

The CDR3 here is CSVRGEGSGYTF. The DNA of the CDR3 is TGCAGCGTGCGAGGGGAGGGGAGCGGCTACACCTTC. This rearrangement joins TRBV29-1 to TRBJ1-2; D may be TRBD1 (5 bases). Trimming removed 6 bases at V and 8 bases at J, with 16 bases between. There are 12 residues in the CDR3. The V gene's germline CDR1 is SQVTM and CDR2 ANQGSEA.

The chain is built from TRBV19 and TRBJ1-2; 11 bases agree with TRBD1. Germline trimming cut 3 bases from V and 2 bases from J; bases unmatched to any gene: 2. The CDR3 consists of 15 residues. In germline, CDR1 is LNHDA, CDR2 SQIVND (reference sequence). The CDR3 nucleotides read TGTGCCAGTAGTATGAGGACAGGGGGCAACTATGGCTACACCTTC. As protein: CASSMRTGGNYGYTF.

The chain carries TRBV7-3 and TRBJ2-3; D remains unclear. CDR3 length: 14 amino acids. Germline CDR1 is SGHTA and CDR2 is FQGTGA. Trimming took off 5 bases at V and 0 bases at J, with 9 bases between the two ends. The DNA for the CDR3 is TGTGCCAGCAGCCTGGCAAGCAGCACAGATACGCAGTATTTT. Protein: CASSLASSTDTQYF.

J is TRBJ1-1 and V is TRBV6-6; 8 bases align to TRBD1. The CDR3 has 14 residues. Per the germline V gene, CDR1 is MNHNY and CDR2 is SVGAGI (reference sequence). V dropped 4 bases and J dropped 4; count of bases not matched to a gene: 5. Written as DNA, the CDR3 is TGTGCCAGCAGTTTACGGACAGGGCTCACTGAAGCTTTCTTT. As protein: CASSLRTGLTEAFF.

V gene TRBV4-1 combines with J gene TRBJ2-3, with TRBD1 identical over 8 bases. J gave up 3 bases and V 0 bases, and 2 bases lay outside the gene matches. Germline V lookup: CDR1 MGHRA, CDR2 YSYEKL. This CDR3 has 15 amino acids. For the CDR3, the DNA is TGCGCCAGCAGCCAAGACCACAGGGGGACAGATACGCAGTATTTT. It is translated as CASSQDHRGTDTQYF.

The rearrangement links TRBV29-1 to TRBJ2-4, with D hard to call. This CDR3 has 15 residues. V gave up 4 bases and J gave up 0 bases, with 13 bases separating them. Germline CDR1 SQVTM, CDR2 ANQGSEA. The DNA of the CDR3 is TGCAGCGTTGTTTCGAGCCAGATAGCCAAAAACATTCAGTACTTC. Translating gives CSVVSSQIAKNIQYF. The whole variable domain, remainder taken from reference TRBV29-1 and TRBJ2-4, is SAVISQKPSRDICQRGTSLTIQCQVDSQVTMMFWYRQQPGQSLTLIATANQGSEATYESGFVIDKFPISRPNLTFSTLTVSNMSPEDSSIYLCSVVSSQIAKNIQYFGAGTRLSVL.

The genes are TRBV6-1 and TRBJ2-3; D uncertain. Germline lookup yields CDR1 MNHNS and CDR2 SASEGT. Trimming took 4 bases from V and 5 from J, leaving 7 bases between them. This CDR3 has 12 amino acids. The CDR3 reads CASSGIRDTQYF. The CDR3 DNA reads TGTGCCAGCAGTGGGATCCGAGATACGCAGTATTTT.